This T cell receptor beta chain originates from a study of T cells in Graves' hyperthyroidism and ophthalmopathy. Study-level information: Blood was drawn when the patient was first diagnosed and still untreated.

Notes on this clonotype: The antigen is unknown.

Findings and caveats of the study: Ophthalmopathy was identified by the model a median roughly 6.5 months ahead of onset.

Trimming at V came to 3 bases and at J to 7 bases, leaving 8 bases not matched to a gene. Germline V CDR1 and CDR2: MGHRA, YSYEKL. The CDR3 runs to 15 residues. Authors of the study amplified TCR beta CDR3 regions from RNA transcripts. The HTBI set primed first-round TCR CDR3 RT-PCR. One entry per CDR3 protein results from TCRdb running MiXCR on the multiplex PCR reads. Of around 300,000 distinct CDR3 sequences listed, about 13% are singletons. Orbital computed tomography, thyroid ultrasound, serum thyroxine and TRAb, and clinical symptoms together informed the diagnoses. The receptor's source is a woman between 40 and 50 years old with Graves' ophthalmopathy. V and J are TRBV4-1 and TRBJ1-5; 8 bases match TRBD1. Sequenced: blood. CDR3 coding DNA: TGCGCCAGCAGCCAGAACCCAGGGGGCCGGCAGCCCCAGCATTTT. Protein: CASSQNPGGRQPQHF.